This T cell receptor beta chain was sequenced in a study of blood T cell repertoires in COVID-19. Across the study: Acute-phase and convalescent COVID-19 samples originated in the United States, Italy and Spain. T cells, B-cell-depleted T cells, or PBMCs supplied cDNA or gDNA.

Trimming cost V 4 bases and J 4 bases, with 13 bases left between them. There are 13 residues in the CDR3. Germline loops: CDR1 GTSNPN, CDR2 SVGIG (reference sequence). Grouping used clinical history reported by participants in a survey and questionnaire. In the source study's methods: Estimation of nucleated cell counts relied on the amplification of reference gene primers. Data came from immunoSEQ multiplex PCR; TCRdb stores just in-frame clones and leaves some out. V and J calls and clone size are those listed in that table; D and trimming were worked out from the DNA. The table lists about 190,000 clones, 70% to 80% of them singletons, with 15% to 20% in the top ten.

Sequenced input: PBMCs or T cells enriched from blood (not recorded which). This chain joins TRBV30 and TRBJ1-2; D gene ambiguous. This receptor was taken from a woman in her fifties or sixties who had recovered from COVID-19. CDR3: CAWNPFGSYGYTF. DNA of the CDR3: TGTGCCTGGAACCCCTTTGGGAGCTATGGCTACACCTTC.